This record looks at one T cell receptor (beta chain) sequence and its context. What it binds is not known. Chemo-refractory metastatic non-small-cell lung cancer patients received focal radiation with ipilimumab CTLA-4 blockade. Trimming removed 2 bases from V and 4 bases from J; junction bases left unmatched: 10. Germline CDR1 and CDR2: SNHLY and FYNNEI. This CDR3 region has 18 residues. This entry comes from a study of radiotherapy plus CTLA-4 blockade in lung cancer. Findings of the study overall: How blood T cell clones changed early, along with interferon-beta, reportedly forecast response best.

Profiled with immunoSEQ multiplex PCR; TCRdb holds only in-frame clones, not every one. The table lists about 23,000 clones, approximately 74% of them singletons. Sequencing used peripheral blood, obtained from a patient treated with radiotherapy plus ipilimumab. The V and J genes are TRBV2 and TRBJ2-1; TRBD2 agrees at 11 bases. The TCR comes from a human donor with non-small cell lung cancer whose response to radiotherapy plus ipilimumab could not be evaluated. The CDR3 protein is CASSEFRLIAGGYNEQFF. The CDR3 bases are TGTGCCAGCAGTGAATTTCGGTTAATAGCGGGAGGGTACAATGAGCAGTTCTTC.